A single sample gave rise to the 27 T cell receptor beta chains below, sequenced in a study of Tregs in tolerant kidney transplant recipients. The method was immunoSEQ multiplex PCR; TCRdb's version includes in-frame clones alone and lacks a portion of them. Among hundreds of clones listed, roughly 40% were seen once. Their antigens are not known. The sequencing input was Tregs from blood cultured with allogeneic cells. These receptors all come from a human patient who received a combined kidney and bone marrow transplant. The T cells may come from the graft donor.

This clone has just a few counts. A read error may produce the germline difference seen at one junction end. The CDR3 DNA reads TGTGCGAGCAGTTTCTCAGCGACGGATGAGCAGTTCTTC. Residues: CASSFSATDEQFF. The chain recombines TRBV6-5 with TRBJ2-1; no clear D gene. The CDR3 is 13 residues long. Germline V gene lookup returns CDR1 MNHEY and CDR2 SVGAGI.

Comments on this clone: A read error may account for a junction end that differs from germline. V is TRBV5-3 and J is TRBJ2-1; no clear D gene. TRBV5-3 is assigned to the ORF class and has an uncertain function. This CDR3 is 12 amino acids long. Here the CDR3 reads CASSSRRVEQFF. CDR3 nucleotide sequence: TGTGCCAGCAGCTCGCGACGTGTTGAGCAGTTCTTC.

This clone is judged large. Other DNA variants within this sample encode the same CDR3. The chain is built from TRBV7-8 and TRBJ2-2, with 9 bases matching TRBD2. Germline-derived CDR1 and CDR2 are SGHVS and FQNEAQ. This CDR3 region has 16 residues. Germline trimming cut 2 bases from V and 4 bases from J; bases unmatched to any gene: 5. CDR3 residues: CASSLWAGGATGELFF. In nucleotides, the CDR3 is TGTGCCAGCAGCTTATGGGCGGGGGGGGCCACCGGGGAGCTGTTTTTT.

Comments on this clone: The junction departs from germline at one end; a sequencing error may be responsible. This chain uses TRBV11-3 with TRBJ2-2, with D unresolved. The germline V gene encodes CDR1 SGHNT and CDR2 YENEEA. The CDR3 is 13 amino acids. CDR3 loop: CASSLVISGELFF. The CDR3 DNA is TGTGCCAGCAGTTTAGTTATTTCCGGGGAGCTGTTTTTT.

The chain combines TRBV5-8 with TRBJ2-6; D remains ambiguous. There are 18 residues in the CDR3. Germline V gives CDR1 SGHTS, CDR2 YDEGEE. The V gene lost 5 bases and the J gene lost 5 bases, with 23 bases spanning the gap. The CDR3 bases are TGTGCCAGCAGGTACTGTCATCCACCACAAAGTCGGGCCAACGTCCTGACTTTC. Translating gives CASRYCHPPQSRANVLTF. Full variable domain (missing parts from reference TRBV5-8 and TRBJ2-6): EAGVTQSPTHLIKTRGQQATLRCSPISGHTSVYWYQQALGLGLQFLLWYDEGEERNRGNFPPRFSGRQFPNYSSELNVNALELEDSALYLCASRYCHPPQSRANVLTFGAGSRLTVL.

Regarding this clone: With only one base between it and a far larger clone, this is likely a read error. The chain carries TRBV25-1 and TRBJ1-2; D remains unclear. V lost 7 bases, J lost 6 bases, and 12 bases lay in between. The length of the CDR3 is 12 residues. Germline CDR1 is MGHDK and CDR2 is SYGVNS. The CDR3 loop reads CASIVGLHGYTF. CDR3 bases: TGTGCCAGCATTGTAGGGCTCCATGGCTACACCTTC.

Only a few counts were recorded for this clone. A far larger clone lies a single base away; this is likely a read error. V is TRBV5-1 and J is TRBJ1-5, with D unclear. CDR3 length: 15 residues. Germline lookup yields CDR1 SGHRS and CDR2 YFSETQ. V gave up 0 bases and J gave up 3 bases, with 10 bases separating them. The CDR3: CASSLEGHYNQPQHF. The CDR3 DNA follows: TGCGCCAGCAGCTTGGAGGGCCATTACAATCAGCCCCAGCATTTT.

J is TRBJ2-1 and V is TRBV11-2; 12 bases are a match to TRBD2. The germline V gene encodes CDR1 SGHAT and CDR2 FQNNGV. V shed 5 bases, J shed 2 bases, and the junction held 4 bases outside the gene matches. CDR3 length: 16 amino acids. The DNA for the CDR3 is TGTGCCAGCAGCCCGTGGACTAGCGGGACCTACAATGAGCAGTTCTTC. Its protein product is CASSPWTSGTYNEQFF.

This clone has a handful of counts. One base separates it from a far larger clone, so it is likely a read error. The CDR3 region is CARSVGLHGYTF. The CDR3 DNA reads as TGTGCCAGGAGTGTAGGGCTCCATGGCTACACCTTC. The V and J genes are TRBV25-1 and TRBJ1-2; D remains ambiguous. The CDR3 is 12 amino acids. Germline V CDR1 and CDR2: MGHDK, SYGVNS.

V gene TRBV5-5 combines with J gene TRBJ1-2; 8 bases agree with TRBD1. The CDR3 is 13 residues long. From germline, CDR1 is SGHKS and CDR2 YYEKEE (reference sequence). The V gene end was trimmed by 4 bases and the J gene end by 7 bases; junction bases not matched to a gene: 6. The CDR3 is CASSRQGLFGYTF. The CDR3 DNA sequence: TGTGCCAGCAGCCGACAGGGGCTGTTTGGCTACACCTTC.

The chain is built from TRBV5-4 and TRBJ1-4; TRBD1 matches 8 bases. The germline V gene encodes CDR1 SGHNT and CDR2 YYREEE (reference sequence). The CDR3 extends over 17 amino acids. V trimming: 4 bases; J trimming: 6 bases; junction bases outside the gene matches: 14. CDR3 in amino acids: CASSQDPRGRLYEKLFF. For the CDR3, the DNA is TGTGCCAGCAGCCAAGATCCCAGGGGGCGATTGTATGAAAAACTGTTTTTT.

This clone was detected only a few times. The V call is TRBV7-4, the J call TRBJ1-2; 8 bases agree with TRBD1. CDR1 is SGHVT, CDR2 SQSDAQ, per germline. Trimming at V came to 5 bases and at J to 7 bases, leaving 6 bases not matched to a gene. The CDR3 extends over 13 amino acids. The DNA for the CDR3 is TGTGCCAGCAGCCGACAGGGGCTGTTTGGCTACACCTTC. Its protein product is CASSRQGLFGYTF.

Comment on this clone: It differs at one base from a far larger clone, so likely a read error. The chain uses TRBV5-1 and TRBJ1-2; tentatively, D is TRBD1 (5 bases). Germline V lookup: CDR1 SGHRS, CDR2 YFSETQ. The CDR3 consists of 14 residues. Trimming shortened V by 2 bases and J by 3 bases, and 11 bases separated the two germline ends. The CDR3 bases are TGCGCCAGCAGCTTAGCGGGGGTTTACTATGGCTACACCTTC. Its protein is CASSLAGVYYGYTF.

V gene TRBV29-1 combines with J gene TRBJ2-5; no reliable D call. CDR1 is SQVTM, CDR2 ANQGSEA, per germline. The CDR3 is 12 residues long. The chain's CDR3 is CTIRGGTETQYF. In DNA form, the CDR3 reads TGCACCATCCGAGGTGGCACGGAGACCCAGTACTTC.

The chain recombines TRBV11-1 with TRBJ2-7; tentative D call: TRBD2 (5 bases). CDR1 and CDR2 (germline): SGHAT, FQDESV (reference sequence). The CDR3 sequence is 15 residues long. V was trimmed by 5 bases and J by 0 bases, leaving 14 bases between them. The CDR3 loop reads CASSPRAGSSYEQYF. CDR3 nucleotide sequence: TGTGCCAGCAGCCCTCGGGCGGGTAGCTCCTACGAGCAGTACTTC.

Within the sample, this clone is large. Other DNA sequences in the sample encode the same CDR3. This sequence joins TRBV5-5 and TRBJ1-6; D is uncertain. The germline V gene encodes CDR1 SGHKS and CDR2 YYEKEE (reference sequence). This CDR3 has 14 residues. V was shortened by 2 bases and J by 7 bases, with 10 bases between the two germline ends. The CDR3 bases are TGTGCCAGCAGCTTAGGACGGCCGAATTCACCCCTCCACTTT. Its translation: CASSLGRPNSPLHF. The whole variable domain, filled in from reference TRBV5-5 and TRBJ1-6, reads DAGVTQSPTHLIKTRGQQVTLRCSPISGHKSVSWYQQVLGQGPQFIFQYYEKEERGRGNFPDRFSARQFPNYSSELNVNALLLGDSALYLCASSLGRPNSPLHFGNGTRLTVT.

The chain joins TRBV5-5 to TRBJ1-2; a possible D gene is TRBD1 (5 bases). This CDR3 contains 16 residues. Trimming pared 0 bases from V and 8 bases from J, leaving 20 bases between. Germline CDR1 SGHKS, CDR2 YYEKEE (reference sequence). The CDR3 here is CASSLAFGGLVDGYTF. The CDR3 bases are TGTGCCAGCAGCTTGGCCTTCGGGGGTTTAGTGGACGGCTACACCTTC.

Regarding this clone: A read error likely explains this, since a far larger clone differs by one base. The V call is TRBV7-9, the J call TRBJ1-2; 8 bases line up with TRBD1. This CDR3 comprises 13 residues. Germline CDR1 and CDR2: SEHNR and FQNEAQ (reference sequence). The CDR3 here is CACSRQGLFGYTF. The CDR3 DNA is TGTGCCTGCAGCCGACAGGGGCTGTTTGGCTACACCTTC.

The chain has TRBV6-6 and TRBJ2-6; D possibly corresponds to TRBD2 (5 bases). Trimming removed 3 bases from V and 8 bases from J, with 11 bases in between. Germline CDR1 MNHNY, CDR2 SVGAGI (reference sequence). This CDR3 is built from 14 residues. The DNA for the CDR3 is TGTGCCAGCAGTTATCGGGATCGTTCCAACGTCCTGACTTTC. The encoded protein is CASSYRDRSNVLTF.

This clone was picked up a small number of times. This chain links TRBV5-5 with TRBJ2-2; 12 bases are a match to TRBD2. Germline values: CDR1 SGHKS, CDR2 YYEKEE (reference sequence). Trimming at V came to 6 bases and at J to 2 bases, leaving 17 bases not matched to a gene. CDR3 length: 20 amino acids. The CDR3 DNA reads TGTGCCAGCATCCTATCCCTGCCTAGCGGGGGGGCGTCAAACACCGGGGAGCTGTTTTTT. This translates into CASILSLPSGGASNTGELFF.

Note on this clone: One base away lies a much larger clone, so this may be a sequencing read error. The V call is TRBV5-1, the J call TRBJ1-3; D might be TRBD1 (5 bases). V lost 4 bases to trimming and J lost 9 bases, with 14 bases between them. The CDR3 has 13 residues. Germline CDR1 is SGHRS and CDR2 is YFSETQ. The CDR3 loop reads CASSPGAGSTIYF. Here the CDR3 DNA reads TGCGCCAGCAGCCCCGGAGCAGGGAGCACCATATATTTT. The full variable domain, with the rest looked up from reference TRBV5-1 and TRBJ1-3, is KAGVTQTPRYLIKTRGQQVTLSCSPISGHRSVSWYQQTPGQGLQFLFEYFSETQRNKGNFPGRFSGRQFSNSRSEMNVSTLELGDSALYLCASSPGAGSTIYFGEGSWLTVV.

This clone has just one count. The J gene is TRBJ2-3, the V gene TRBV10-3, with 8 nucleotides matching TRBD2. CDR1 is ENHRY, CDR2 SYGVKD, per germline. The CDR3 loop spans 15 amino acids. J was trimmed by 3 bases and V by 5 bases; bases with no gene match: 7. CDR3 residues: CAISPGLAPTDTQYF. In DNA form, the CDR3 reads TGTGCCATCAGTCCTGGACTAGCCCCAACAGATACGCAGTATTTT.

The V gene is TRBV7-9, the J gene TRBJ2-3; D is uncertain. The CDR3 is 12 amino acids. V lost 5 bases, J lost 6 bases, and 9 bases lay in between. Germline CDR1 is SEHNR and CDR2 is FQNEAQ (reference sequence). CDR3 protein: CASSPPADTQYF. The DNA of the CDR3 is TGTGCCAGCAGCCCGCCTGCGGATACGCAGTATTTT.

Worth noting for this clone: Mismatch with germline at one junction end may stem from a read error. The chain combines TRBV7-4 with TRBJ2-2; D is unclear. CDR3 length equals 13 residues. Per the germline V gene, CDR1 is SGHVT and CDR2 is SQSDAQ. The CDR3 here is CASSLVISGELFF. The CDR3 DNA sequence: TGTGCCAGCAGTTTAGTTATTTCCGGGGAGCTGTTTTTT.

This clone has just a few counts. J is TRBJ1-3 and V is TRBV21-1. TRBV21-1 is classified as a pseudogene. The CDR3 is 17 amino acids. The chain's CDR3 is CASSRQVATTARNTIYF. CDR3 DNA sequence: TGTGCCAGCAGTCGTCAAGTAGCTACAACCGCACGAAACACCATATATTTT.

Of note for this clone: A far larger clone is a single base away, which makes a read error likely. The chain combines TRBV4-3 with TRBJ2-3; D unresolved. Germline CDR1 reads LGHNA; CDR2 reads YSLEER. Deletions cut 4 bases from V and 6 bases from J, with 8 bases between. The CDR3 length is 12 residues. As DNA, the CDR3 is TGCGCCAGCAGCCCGCCTGCGGATACGCAGTATTTT. Residues: CASSPPADTQYF.

This clone has more than one count but fewer than ten. The chain combines TRBV6-5 with TRBJ2-3, with 9 bases aligning to TRBD2. CDR1 MNHEY and CDR2 SVGAGI come from the germline V gene. Losses at the gene ends were 7 bases for V and 2 bases for J; bases not matched to a gene: 7. The CDR3 loop spans 15 amino acids. Here the CDR3 reads CASNRGLASTDTQYF. The CDR3 DNA reads as TGTGCCAGCAATCGGGGACTAGCCTCCACAGATACGCAGTATTTT.